The 23 T cell receptor beta chains listed next were all sequenced from one sample in a study of cytomegalovirus exposure and HLA in healthy donors. Primers: 60 Vbeta forward and 13 Jbeta reverse. TCRdb keeps only in-frame clones here, not all; method: immunoSEQ multiplex PCR. The listing records nearly 200,000 clones. Sequenced material: PBMCs. Source of these receptors: a boy between 10 and 17 years old in good health and CMV-seronegative.

The chain employs TRBV4-1 and TRBJ2-7; a possible D gene is TRBD1 (6 bases). Trimming left V 3 bases short and J 2 bases short, with 8 bases between. From germline, CDR1 is MGHRA and CDR2 YSYEKL. This CDR3 region has 13 residues. CDR3 nucleotide sequence: TGCGCCAGCAGCCATACAGGGACCTACGAGCAGTACTTC. Residues: CASSHTGTYEQYF.

The chain uses TRBV27 and TRBJ2-5, with 8 bases aligning to TRBD2. CDR3 length equals 17 residues. Germline V gene data show CDR1 as MNHEY and CDR2 as SMNVEV (reference sequence). Trimming removed 0 bases from V and 5 bases from J; junction bases left unmatched: 11. The chain's CDR3 is CASSLSLRGAEGETQYF. Here the CDR3 DNA reads TGTGCCAGCAGTTTATCCCTGCGGGGGGCCGAGGGGGAGACCCAGTACTTC.

The chain has TRBV4-2 and TRBJ2-5; D is perhaps TRBD2 (5 bases). The ends were cut back, 4 bases at V and 4 bases at J, with 13 bases in the middle. Germline CDR1 is LGHNA and CDR2 is YNFKEQ. CDR3 length: 14 residues. CDR3 DNA: TGTGCCAGCAGCCTCCCCGGGAATCCAGAGACCCAGTACTTC. It translates to CASSLPGNPETQYF.

The chain employs TRBV11-2 and TRBJ1-1; maybe TRBD1 (5 bases). V was cut by 4 bases and J by 1 base, with 13 bases left in between. Looked up from germline, CDR1 is SGHAT and CDR2 is FQNNGV. The CDR3 has 15 residues. Here the CDR3 DNA reads TGTGCCAGCAGCTCCCTGGGGCCGAAGAACACTGAAGCTTTCTTT. This translates into CASSSLGPKNTEAFF.

This CDR3 is CASSESPDITYEQYF. In DNA, the CDR3 is TGTGCCAGCAGTGAAAGCCCCGACATTACCTACGAGCAGTACTTC. The rearrangement uses TRBV6-1 and TRBJ2-7; D remains ambiguous. CDR1 and CDR2 (germline): MNHNS, SASEGT. This CDR3 is 15 amino acids long. V was pared by 2 bases and J by 2 bases, with 13 bases between.

The rearrangement joins TRBV19 to TRBJ2-1; 10 nucleotides align to TRBD2. The CDR3 contains 15 residues. Germline assignment: CDR1 LNHDA and CDR2 SQIVND (reference sequence). Unmatched junction bases numbered 6, after V lost 7 bases and J lost 3 bases. The CDR3: CASTPLAGFYNEQFF. Here the CDR3 DNA reads TGTGCCAGTACCCCACTAGCGGGGTTCTACAATGAGCAGTTCTTC.

As DNA, the CDR3 is TGTGCCAGCAGTTACTCGGGTGTGGGGCGGAACTATGGCTACACCTTC. As protein: CASSYSGVGRNYGYTF. The chain carries TRBV6-5 and TRBJ1-2; perhaps TRBD1 as D (5 bases). This CDR3 region has 16 residues. V was cut by 0 bases and J by 2 bases, with 13 bases left in between. Germline loops: CDR1 MNHEY, CDR2 SVGAGI.

The chain is built from TRBV6-6 and TRBJ2-5; D is perhaps TRBD2 (6 bases). The last part of the DNA fits TRBJ2-7 better; the J call may be wrong. There are 16 residues in the CDR3. Per the germline V gene, CDR1 is MNHNY and CDR2 is SVGAGI (reference sequence). The CDR3 reads CASSYGSTRRIYEQYF. CDR3 nucleotides: TGTGCCAGCAGTTATGGGTCGACTAGGCGGATCTACGAGCAGTACTTC.

This chain joins TRBV4-1 and TRBJ2-7; D not resolved. This CDR3 contains 14 residues. Germline CDR1 and CDR2: MGHRA and YSYEKL. Trimming shortened V by 1 base and J by 7 bases, and 14 bases separated the two germline ends. CDR3 region: CASSQGASPLEQYF. CDR3 DNA sequence: TGCGCCAGCAGCCAAGGGGCCTCCCCTTTAGAGCAGTACTTC.

Worth noting for this clone: At one boundary the junction diverges from the germline segment, which might be a read error. This chain's CDR3 is CGTEGNTEAFF. For the CDR3, the DNA is TGCGGGACTGAGGGGAACACTGAAGCTTTCTTT. The rearrangement uses TRBV6-6 and TRBJ1-1, with D tentatively TRBD1 (5 bases). Germline assignment: CDR1 MNHNY and CDR2 SVGAGI (reference sequence). The CDR3 runs 11 residues.

The CDR3: CASSLGLSSSYNEQFF. The CDR3 DNA sequence: TGCGCCAGCAGCTTGGGGCTGTCTAGCTCCTACAATGAGCAGTTCTTC. This rearrangement joins TRBV5-1 to TRBJ2-1; no clear D. V lost 0 bases and J lost 0, with 10 bases in between. CDR3 length equals 16 residues. Germline CDR1 and CDR2: SGHRS and YFSETQ.

The CDR3, as DNA: TGTGCCAGCAGCTCGACACCGGACAGGGGGAACACTGAAGCTTTCTTT. Amino acids: CASSSTPDRGNTEAFF. The V call is TRBV7-3, the J call TRBJ1-1; 9 bases fit TRBD1. J was trimmed by 1 base and V by 4 bases; bases with no gene match: 7. The CDR3 runs to 16 residues. Per germline, CDR1 SGHTA and CDR2 FQGTGA.

This chain links TRBV6-4 with TRBJ2-3; 7 nucleotides line up with TRBD1. The CDR3 contains 18 residues. Germline CDR1 reads MRHNA; CDR2 reads SNTAGT. The junction had 9 bases not matched to a gene; V was cut back by 0 bases and J by 0 bases. DNA of the CDR3: TGTGCCAGCAGTGACTCGATCAGGAAGGGGGCAAGCACAGATACGCAGTATTTT. Translated: CASSDSIRKGASTDTQYF.

The rearrangement uses TRBV9 and TRBJ1-2; 9 bases line up with TRBD1. The CDR3 extends over 14 amino acids. Germline V lookup: CDR1 SGDLS, CDR2 YYNGEE. The trim removed 4 bases at V and 8 bases at J, leaving 9 bases unmatched. This CDR3 reads CASSFSTGGEGYTF. Here the CDR3 DNA reads TGTGCCAGCAGCTTTTCGACAGGGGGTGAGGGCTACACCTTC.

This rearrangement joins TRBV7-8 to TRBJ1-5, with 9 bases that match TRBD1. CDR3 length: 14 residues. The junction had 4 bases not matched to a gene; V was cut back by 5 bases and J by 5 bases. CDR1 and CDR2 from the germline V gene are SGHVS and FQNEAQ. In DNA form, the CDR3 reads TGTGCCAGCAGCCCACGGACAGGGGATCAGCCCCAGCATTTT. This translates into CASSPRTGDQPQHF.

The chain links TRBV19 to TRBJ2-7, with 10 bases aligning to TRBD1. The CDR3 has 15 residues. CDR1 is LNHDA, CDR2 SQIVND, per germline (reference sequence). The ends lost 5 bases at V and 2 bases at J; junction bases unmatched: 6. Here the CDR3 reads CASSVVGQGAYEQYF. In nucleotides, the CDR3 is TGTGCCAGTAGTGTGGTAGGACAGGGGGCCTACGAGCAGTACTTC.

The CDR3 nucleotides read TGTGCCACCAGCCACCTCGGGACAGGGGTCCACGAGCAGTACTTC. It yields the protein CATSHLGTGVHEQYF. V usage is TRBV15 and J usage is TRBJ2-7, with 10 bases aligning to TRBD1. CDR1 and CDR2 (germline): LNHNV, YYDKDF (reference sequence). V was clipped by 5 bases and J by 5 bases; unmatched bases: 9. The CDR3 spans 15 residues.

The V call is TRBV6-1, the J call TRBJ2-3; 10 bases are a match to TRBD2. The CDR3 length is 14 residues. The J segment lost 10 bases and the V segment lost 5 bases, leaving 9 bases of the junction unmatched. Germline assignment: CDR1 MNHNS and CDR2 SASEGT. The CDR3 region is CASSSIAGGIAQYF. Written as DNA, the CDR3 is TGTGCCAGCAGTTCAATAGCGGGGGGAATCGCGCAGTATTTT.

The V and J genes are TRBV28 and TRBJ2-7, with 10 nucleotides matching TRBD2. Germline assignment: CDR1 MDHEN and CDR2 SYDVKM. CDR3 length equals 14 residues. Trimming removed 6 bases from V and 5 bases from J; junction bases left unmatched: 7. CDR3 nucleotide sequence: TGTGCCAGCAGACCAGCGGGGGGGCTTGACGAGCAGTACTTC. The encoded protein is CASRPAGGLDEQYF.

The chain recombines TRBV4-3 with TRBJ2-7; D gene unclear. This CDR3 region has 13 residues. CDR1 and CDR2 (germline): LGHNA, YSLEER. V lost 4 bases and J 3 bases, leaving 10 bases between the germline ends. The CDR3 spells CASSPRLGYEQYF. The CDR3 DNA follows: TGCGCCAGCAGCCCCCGACTGGGCTACGAGCAGTACTTC.

This rearrangement joins TRBV5-6 to TRBJ2-6, with D uncertain. The CDR3 length is 15 residues. The germline gives CDR1 SGHDT, CDR2 YYEEEE. V was cut by 1 base and J by 0 bases, with 5 bases left in between. CDR3 DNA sequence: TGTGCCAGCAGCTTGAGGAGCTCTGGGGCCAACGTCCTGACTTTC. Its translation is CASSLRSSGANVLTF. Combining the CDR3 with reference TRBV5-6 and TRBJ2-6 gives the whole variable domain DAGVTQSPTHLIKTRGQQVTLRCSPKSGHDTVSWYQQALGQGPQFIFQYYEEEERQRGNFPDRFSGHQFPNYSSELNVNALLLGDSALYLCASSLRSSGANVLTFGAGSRLTVL.

The rearrangement uses TRBV7-9 and TRBJ1-2, with TRBD1 matching 7 bases. Unmatched junction bases numbered 10, after V lost 4 bases and J lost 5 bases. CDR3 length: 15 amino acids. Germline CDR1 is SEHNR and CDR2 is FQNEAQ (reference sequence). The CDR3 loop reads CASSWGEGADYGYTF. The DNA for the CDR3 is TGTGCCAGCAGCTGGGGTGAGGGGGCGGATTATGGCTACACCTTC.

The gene calls are TRBV18 and TRBJ2-3; 10 bases agree with TRBD2. The germline V gene encodes CDR1 KGHSH and CDR2 LQKENI. With V trimmed by 1 base and J by 6 bases, 13 bases remained unmatched. CDR3 length: 18 residues. This CDR3 is CASSPRVSGGPHRDTQYF. The DNA of the CDR3 is TGTGCCAGCTCACCACGGGTTAGCGGGGGGCCTCACAGGGATACGCAGTATTTT.